The 16 T cell receptor beta chains below all came from one sample that was sequenced in a study of blood T cell repertoires in COVID-19. Sequenced by immunoSEQ multiplex PCR; TCRdb stores in-frame clones only, minus some. This table holds about 220,000 clones, about 86% found once. The specimen sequenced was peripheral blood. All receptors come from a woman aged 45-65 years with acute or convalescent COVID-19.

The gene calls are TRBV14 and TRBJ2-5; 10 bases agree with TRBD2. Germline trimming cut 0 bases from V and 1 base from J; bases unmatched to any gene: 11. In germline, CDR1 is SGHDN, CDR2 FVKESK. The CDR3 is made up of 19 amino acids. CDR3 loop: CASSQDLVGLAAFQETQYF. CDR3 DNA: TGTGCCAGCAGCCAAGACCTCGTCGGACTAGCGGCATTCCAAGAGACCCAGTACTTC.

V and J are TRBV25-1 and TRBJ2-2; 13 bases map to TRBD2. V lost 5 bases and J lost 5; bases outside the gene matches: 11. The CDR3 runs to 18 residues. CDR1 and CDR2 (germline): MGHDK, SYGVNS. CDR3 sequence (DNA): TGTGCCAGCAGTTCTCTCGGGCCGGGACTAGCGGGGACCGGGGAGCTGTTTTTT. It codes for CASSSLGPGLAGTGELFF. The variable domain in full, with the rest retrieved from reference TRBV25-1 and TRBJ2-2, is EADIYQTPRYLVIGTGKKITLECSQTMGHDKMYWYQQDPGMELHLIHYSYGVNSTEKGDLSSESTVSRIRTEHFPLTLESARPSHTSQYLCASSSLGPGLAGTGELFFGEGSRLTVL.

V is TRBV2 and J is TRBJ1-1; a weak D match, TRBD1 (6 bases). CDR3 length: 13 amino acids. From germline, CDR1 is SNHLY and CDR2 FYNNEI. V shed 8 bases and J shed 1 base, with 11 bases lying between them. The CDR3 here is CASRGGPNTEAFF. The CDR3 DNA follows: TGTGCCAGCCGGGGGGGGCCGAACACTGAAGCTTTCTTT.

The chain employs TRBV28 and TRBJ1-1; unclear D gene. The germline V gene encodes CDR1 MDHEN and CDR2 SYDVKM. Trimming stripped 2 bases from V and 6 bases from J, with 13 bases between. The CDR3 runs to 14 residues. The CDR3 here is CASSLQQRWSEAFF. The CDR3 region has the DNA TGTGCCAGCAGTTTACAGCAGCGTTGGTCTGAAGCTTTCTTT.

The V and J genes are TRBV7-2 and TRBJ2-4; 12 bases agree with TRBD2. V lost 5 bases, J lost 1 base, and 6 bases stayed unmatched. The CDR3 is made up of 17 amino acids. Germline assignment: CDR1 SGHTA and CDR2 FQGNSA. The CDR3 reads CASSKTSGRGAKNIQYF. The CDR3 DNA reads TGTGCCAGCAGCAAGACTAGCGGGAGAGGCGCCAAAAACATTCAGTACTTC.

The V gene is TRBV27, the J gene TRBJ1-1; D is perhaps TRBD1 (5 bases). CDR3 length equals 13 residues. Germline values: CDR1 MNHEY, CDR2 SMNVEV (reference sequence). Between the trimmed V and J ends, which lost 2 bases and 6 bases, there was a span of 10 bases. The CDR3 sequence: CASSLAGPAEAFF. As DNA, the CDR3 is TGTGCCAGCAGTTTAGCAGGGCCCGCTGAAGCTTTCTTT.

The count of this clone is one. The genes are TRBV10-3 and TRBJ1-1; 7 bases map to TRBD1. Germline V lookup: CDR1 ENHRY, CDR2 SYGVKD. Trimming removed 4 bases from V and 0 bases from J; junction bases left unmatched: 14. The CDR3 extends over 18 amino acids. The CDR3 DNA follows: TGTGCCATCAGTGGCTCCTATCAAGCTACAGGGGTGAACACTGAAGCTTTCTTT. Protein sequence: CAISGSYQATGVNTEAFF.

This clone was counted only a few times. The chain carries TRBV11-2 and TRBJ2-7, with D possibly matching TRBD1 (6 bases). V gave up 3 bases and J gave up 6 bases, with 12 bases separating them. The CDR3 has 13 amino acids. Germline CDR1 and CDR2: SGHAT and FQNNGV. The CDR3 loop reads CASSFTDRREQYF. Here the CDR3 DNA reads TGTGCCAGCAGCTTTACTGACAGGCGCGAGCAGTACTTC.

The V and J genes are TRBV24-1 and TRBJ2-7; TRBD1 might be the D (6 bases). The V end lost 4 bases, the J end lost 0 bases, and 6 bases lay between the germline ends. The germline gives CDR1 KGHDR, CDR2 SFDVKD. The CDR3 runs 13 residues. The CDR3 loop is CATSEGGSYEQYF. The CDR3 DNA reads TGTGCCACCAGTGAAGGGGGCTCCTACGAGCAGTACTTC.

V is TRBV3-1 (or the pseudogene TRBV3-2) and J is TRBJ2-7; D possibly corresponds to TRBD2 (5 bases). Between the trimmed V and J ends, which lost 2 bases and 6 bases, there was a span of 8 bases. The germline CDR1 and CDR2 sequences are LGHDT and YNNKEL (reference sequence). There are 12 residues in the CDR3. Written as DNA, the CDR3 is TGTGCCAGCAGCCAACCACGGGGCGAGCAGTACTTC. Protein product: CASSQPRGEQYF.

V is TRBV18 and J is TRBJ1-6; 8 bases match TRBD1. The trim removed 6 bases at V and 5 bases at J, leaving 3 bases unmatched. Germline CDR1 KGHSH, CDR2 LQKENI. This CDR3 contains 14 residues. CDR3 residues: CASSPDRDNSPLHF. DNA for the CDR3: TGTGCCAGCTCGCCGGACAGGGATAATTCACCCCTCCACTTT.

This clone was recorded a few times. This sequence joins TRBV5-4 and TRBJ2-5; the D is unclear. The germline gives CDR1 SGHNT, CDR2 YYREEE (reference sequence). The CDR3 length is 14 residues. The V and J ends lost 6 bases and 1 base respectively, with 13 bases between them. The CDR3 region has the DNA TGTGCCAGCAACCCGGTGGGCAGCCAAGAGACCCAGTACTTC. It encodes CASNPVGSQETQYF. The variable domain in full, completed from reference TRBV5-4 and TRBJ2-5, reads ETGVTQSPTHLIKTRGQQVTLRCSSQSGHNTVSWYQQALGQGPQFIFQYYREEENGRGNFPPRFSGLQFPNYSSELNVNALELDDSALYLCASNPVGSQETQYFGPGTRLLVL.

The CDR3 DNA reads TGTGCCAGCTCACCACCTGGACAGGGGACGCGCACAGATACGCAGTATTTT. Residues: CASSPPGQGTRTDTQYF. The rearrangement links TRBV18 to TRBJ2-3; 9 bases agree with TRBD1. Germline loops: CDR1 KGHSH, CDR2 LQKENI. J lost 1 base, V lost 0 bases, and 5 bases had no gene match. The CDR3 loop spans 17 amino acids.

This clone was counted a single time. V usage is TRBV6-2 or TRBV6-3 and J usage is TRBJ2-5; D remains unclear. Germline V gene lookup returns CDR1 MNHEY and CDR2 SVGEGT. V was cut by 4 bases and J by 2 bases, with 11 bases left in between. The CDR3 loop spans 14 amino acids. CDR3 sequence reads: CASSLPASQETQYF. The CDR3, as DNA: TGTGCCAGCAGTTTACCAGCGTCTCAAGAGACCCAGTACTTC.

The chain is built from TRBV6-5 and TRBJ2-7; perhaps TRBD1 as D (6 bases). The V and J ends lost 0 bases and 3 bases respectively, with 12 bases between them. The CDR3 runs 15 residues. Germline assignment: CDR1 MNHEY and CDR2 SVGAGI. The CDR3 bases are TGTGCCAGCAGTTACTCGAACCAGGGGAACTACGAGCAGTACTTC. Translation: CASSYSNQGNYEQYF.

The V call is TRBV2, the J call TRBJ2-7; 10 bases agree with TRBD1. The trim removed 7 bases at V and 4 bases at J, leaving 7 bases unmatched. CDR1 is SNHLY and CDR2 is FYNNEI in the germline V gene. The CDR3 runs to 14 residues. The CDR3 loop is CASTLGQGEYEQYF. In DNA, the CDR3 is TGTGCCAGCACCCTCGGACAGGGGGAGTACGAGCAGTACTTC.